This TCR beta chain came from a study of shared clonotypes between healthy human individuals. At deep level, the assay was performed. Method: immunoSEQ multiplex PCR; TCRdb's copy keeps in-frame clones and lacks some. The sample lists a few million clones, about 92% occurring once. The donors were all Caucasian adults (living in Nashville, Tennessee). The receptor was isolated from a young man in good health. Some clones in this sample may be carry-over from other donors' samples. The sample was naive CD4+ T cells from PBMCs. Subset defined: CD45RA+ positively selected.

In DNA, the CDR3 is TGTGCCAGCAGCTTAACCGCCCGGCCCGGGGAGCTGTTTTTT. Translation gives CASSLTARPGELFF. This sequence joins TRBV7-3 and TRBJ2-2; D ambiguous. This CDR3 region has 14 residues. Germline CDR1 is SGHTA and CDR2 is FQGTGA. V was shortened by 0 bases and J by 6 bases, with 8 bases between the two germline ends.